This T cell receptor beta chain was observed in a study of blood T cell repertoires in COVID-19. Across the study: Spain, Italy and the United States supplied samples that represented acute and convalescent COVID-19. T cells, B-cell-depleted T cells, or PBMCs provided the cDNA or gDNA that served as material.

The CDR3 runs 15 residues. V lost 3 bases to trimming and J lost 4 bases; unmatched junction nucleotides: 8. The germline CDR1 and CDR2 sequences are DFQATT and SNEGSKA (reference sequence). Using immunoSEQ multiplex PCR, the repertoire was profiled, and TCRdb retains in-frame clones only, with some absent. The repertoire includes 120,000 or so clones, more than 75% of them detected once, and 1.5% sits in the top ten. The sequencing sample was made of peripheral blood. The chain carries TRBV20-1 and TRBJ2-1; 8 bases match TRBD2. This TCR was sampled from a human donor in a cohort sampled during active COVID-19. CDR3 in amino acids: CSASNLAGVYNEQFF. In DNA, the CDR3 is TGCAGTGCTAGTAACCTAGCGGGCGTATACAATGAGCAGTTCTTC.